The sample holds many counts of the clone carrying this T cell receptor beta chain. The CDR3 is 17 amino acids. Germline CDR1 is LGHDT and CDR2 is YNNKEL (reference sequence). Trimming removed 1 base from V and 4 bases from J, with 19 bases in between. As to time point: newly diagnosed GD, antithyroid drugs for less than 3 months. PBMCs provided the RNA from which the TCR library was made. Assembly of TCR beta libraries relied on iRepertoire HTBI primers together with Arm-PCR of CDR3 regions. Using its own MiXCR run on the multiplex PCR reads, TCRdb lists one record per CDR3 protein. The data contain about 530,000 distinct CDR3 sequences, 16% of them singletons. The sample belongs to a study of regulatory T cells in long-lasting Graves disease. These data were likewise used in another study, on T cells in Graves' hyperthyroidism and ophthalmopathy. That report notes: The HTBI primer set was used in a first-round RT-PCR of the TCR CDR3. From stable hyperthyroidism, ophthalmopathy was separated by a 13 V-J model.

Sequencing was performed on peripheral blood mononuclear cells (PBMCs), taken at new diagnosis, from a patient treated with antithyroid drugs. The sequence was collected from a woman aged 40 to 65 with Graves disease. The gene calls are TRBV3-1 and TRBJ1-2; the D gene is possibly TRBD1 (6 bases). CDR3 residues: CASSQAGELGRLYGYTF. The DNA of the CDR3 is TGTGCCAGCAGCCAAGCAGGGGAACTGGGACGGCTCTATGGCTACACCTTC.